This section outlines one T cell receptor (beta chain) sequence together with its context. Only one count was recorded for this clonotype. Its cognate antigen has yet to be identified. No per-base quality is available; no much larger clone lies one base away. A single read is weak support. The data stem from a study of molecular identifiers for immune sequencing clone quantification listed by TCRdb under 2018. Turning to the overall study: For a replicate experiment, RNA from roughly 20,000 or 100,000 naive CD8 T cells was divided into five aliquots, of which four were sequenced. The study was a methods study using CD8 T cells to benchmark molecular-identifier clustering-based TCR repertoire sequencing (MIDCIRS) and TCR RNA copy counting.

What the work shows at the level of the full study, not this receptor alone: Modeling estimated around 3 recovered TCR RNA copies per cell, compared with about ten by digital PCR, which implies approximately 30% capture efficiency. In CMV-specific effector cells, clones with more than 20 RNA copies contained over 97% of molecules, whereas in naive cells such clones contained under 1% of molecules. Highly expanded clone sizes could be underestimated if identical TCR molecules share a barcode. Even against a background of approximately 1 million naive CD8 T cells, spiked-in Jurkat TCR RNA amounting to a single cell's worth was reported to be detectable. When barcode sub-clustering was not used, chimeric consensus sequences inflated TCR diversity, with chimeras reaching as high as 47%.

Naive CD8 T cells were FACS-sorted as CD8+CD4-CCR7+CD45RA+ on a BD FACSAria II into RLT Plus buffer. For a sensitivity comparison, a portion of naive CD8 T cell RNA was divided equally between MIDCIRS and a Smart-seq2-style 5'RACE protocol. Enrichment of CD8 T cells was done with RosetteSep CD8+ T Cell Enrichment Cocktail plus Ficoll-Paque, and ACK red cell lysis came afterward. Libraries were built with PCR. The run used an Illumina MiSeq. The Qiagen AllPrep DNA/RNA kit was used to purify total RNA. Reads from multiple sequencing runs of the same library were pooled before analysis. Turning to the authors' computational methods: Reads were retained only if the reads had an exact TCR constant sequence, and the retained reads were trimmed to 150 nt and grouped according to their 12-nt molecular barcodes. Reads in each barcode group were sub-clustered using a 15% Levenshtein threshold, and a quality-weighted consensus sequence was built for each RNA molecule. Non-functional sequences were discarded, and so were lower-count sequences lying one edit away from another sequence. Barcode sub-clusters with fewer than 20% of the maximum read count were removed, based on fitting two negative binomial distributions. Starting from the raw public reads, TCRdb applied fastp trimming at Q25, assembled clones with MiXCR and retained in-frame beta chains. One record per CDR3 amino acid sequence lists the most common genes and DNA. TCRdb's processing, not the study's, gives the V and J calls here. A total of over 35,000 distinct CDR3 sequences appear in this sample, about a fifth of them only once. The ten most abundant clones make up roughly 7% of the sample.

The CDR3 runs 16 residues from the cysteine to the phenylalanine. Of all the DNA, just the CDR3 is kept, 48 bases in frame from base 1. The junction shows trimming of 5 bases on V and 0 bases on J, and the gene matches do not reach 3 bases of it. CDR1 and CDR2 (SEHNR, FQNEAQ) derive from the germline V gene (reference sequence). The rearranged segments are TRBV7-9 and TRBJ2-1, and TRBD2 matches 11 of the central bases. Sequencing was done on a sample of naive CD8+ T cells from blood, with Jurkat cell RNA spiked in. The meaning of the sample's cell subset or site label: FACS-sorted CD8+CD4-CCR7+CD45RA+ naive T cells. The sequence was obtained from a human donor in good health. Some libraries in this study had Jurkat cell RNA spiked in. The DNA sequence is as follows: TGTGCCAGCAGCGCCCTAGCGGGAGGCTCCTACAATGAGCAGTTCTTC. It translates as CASSALAGGSYNEQFF.